Sequencing of this T cell receptor beta chain was carried out in a study of CD8+CD57+ T cells in acquired aplastic anemia. This clonotype was counted many times. Antigen unknown. Whole-study findings and limits: Fewer than 30 shared CD8+ CDR3s appeared highly expressed within patients' immunodominant clones.

Germline CDR1 SGHVS, CDR2 FNYEAQ. Deletions cut 1 base from V and 5 bases from J, with 11 bases between. This CDR3 has 15 amino acids. According to the study, genomic DNA was the template for TCR beta VDJ and CDR3 profiling. Using its own MiXCR run on the reads, TCRdb lists one record per CDR3 protein. This table has around 140,000 distinct CDR3 sequences, more than 35% appearing once. This chain uses TRBV7-6 with TRBJ2-2, with TRBD2 as a possible D gene (6 bases). The sequenced material came from sorted CD4+, CD8+, or CD8+CD57+ T cells (not recorded which) from PBMCs. This TCR was sampled from a human donor in good health, serving as a control. DNA of the CDR3: TGTGCCAGCAGCTTAGGGGACGGGACTACCGGGGAGCTGTTTTTT. This codes for CASSLGDGTTGELFF.